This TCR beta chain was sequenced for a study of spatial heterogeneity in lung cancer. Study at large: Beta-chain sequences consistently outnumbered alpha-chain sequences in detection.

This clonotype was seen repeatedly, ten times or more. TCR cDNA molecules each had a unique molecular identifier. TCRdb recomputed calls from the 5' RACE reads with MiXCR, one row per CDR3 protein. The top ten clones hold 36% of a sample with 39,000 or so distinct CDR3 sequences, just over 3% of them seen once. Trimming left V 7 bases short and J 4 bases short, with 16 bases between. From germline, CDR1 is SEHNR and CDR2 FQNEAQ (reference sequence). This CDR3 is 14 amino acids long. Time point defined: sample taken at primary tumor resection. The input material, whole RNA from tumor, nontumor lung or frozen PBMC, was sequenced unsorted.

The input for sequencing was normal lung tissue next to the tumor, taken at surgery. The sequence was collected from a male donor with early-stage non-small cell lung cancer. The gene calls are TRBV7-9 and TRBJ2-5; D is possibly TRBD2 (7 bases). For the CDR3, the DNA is TGTGCCAGCACCTTGACGGGGGGCGGAGAGACCCAGTACTTC. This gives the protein CASTLTGGGETQYF.